The 27 T cell receptor beta chains in this list originate from one sample, sequenced in a study of T cell responses to AZD1222 COVID-19 vaccine (dated by TCRdb to the early 2020s). Receptors were amplified or captured by the immunoSEQ multiplex PCR assay. Sourced from immuneACCESS, this table was stored by TCRdb with only in-frame sequences that have V and J called. A share of the clones is absent; for the studies checked, an unresolved V gene accounts for under half, and the remainder has no known explanation. The sample data list over 100,000 clones, and 70% to 90% of these were observed just once. Around 10% of the sample is in the top ten clones. What the time point label conveys for this sample: baseline before first vaccination. The sequencing used peripheral blood, collected on day 0 of AZD1222 vaccination. The receptor source for this set is an adult in good health.

This clone was counted a single time. The chain joins TRBV13 to TRBJ2-4; 8 bases fit TRBD1. Germline values: CDR1 PRHDT, CDR2 FYEKMQ (reference sequence). CDR3 length equals 17 residues. V lost 2 bases, J lost 3 bases, and 9 bases stayed unmatched. The chain's CDR3 is CASSLTLDRAVKNIQYF. CDR3 in DNA: TGTGCCAGCAGCTTAACCTTGGACAGGGCGGTCAAAAACATTCAGTACTTC.

This chain joins TRBV6-6 and TRBJ1-1, with 8 bases lining up with TRBD1. This CDR3 is built from 11 residues. The junction had 4 bases not matched to a gene; V was cut back by 6 bases and J by 10 bases. The germline gives CDR1 MNHNY, CDR2 SVGAGI (reference sequence). CDR3 coding DNA: TGTGCCAGCAGCCCGGACAGGGCAGCTTTCTTT. Its translation: CASSPDRAAFF.

This chain connects TRBV27 to TRBJ1-1; TRBD1 is a possible D gene (6 bases). CDR1 is MNHEY, CDR2 SMNVEV, per germline (reference sequence). V dropped 5 bases and J dropped 1 base, with 14 bases sitting between them. The CDR3 runs 15 residues. Here the CDR3 DNA reads TGTGCCAGCAGTGCCGGACAGCCCGGGAACACTGAAGCTTTCTTT. Protein sequence: CASSAGQPGNTEAFF.

J is TRBJ2-6 and V is TRBV28, with unresolved D. CDR3 size: 14 residues. V was trimmed by 3 bases and J by 0 bases, leaving 3 bases between them. CDR1 MDHEN and CDR2 SYDVKM come from the germline V gene. The chain's CDR3 is CASSLNSGANVLTF. For the CDR3, the DNA is TGTGCCAGCAGTTTGAACTCTGGGGCCAACGTCCTGACTTTC.

The chain carries TRBV11-3 and TRBJ2-2; D could derive from TRBD1 or TRBD2 (5 bases each). With 5 bases removed from V and 2 bases from J, the gap between germline ends came to 9 bases. Germline V gene lookup returns CDR1 SGHNT and CDR2 YENEEA. The CDR3 contains 14 residues. The CDR3 sequence: CASSPGRNTGELFF. In DNA, the CDR3 is TGTGCCAGCAGCCCGGGACGAAACACCGGGGAGCTGTTTTTT.

The chain has TRBV29-1 and TRBJ2-7, with D perhaps TRBD1 (6 bases). Germline V gene lookup returns CDR1 SQVTM and CDR2 ANQGSEA. V was cut by 5 bases and J by 6 bases, with 14 bases left in between. CDR3 length: 12 residues. The CDR3 here is CSVLGAGVEQYF. In DNA, the CDR3 is TGCAGCGTTTTAGGGGCAGGGGTCGAGCAGTACTTC.

The chain recombines TRBV3-1 (or the pseudogene TRBV3-2) with TRBJ1-2; a weak D match, TRBD1 (5 bases). Germline lookup yields CDR1 LGHDT and CDR2 YNNKEL (reference sequence). The V end was cut by 3 bases, the J end by 2 bases, with 13 bases between. This CDR3 contains 15 residues. Here the CDR3 DNA reads TGTGCCAGCAGCCAGGGGGAGGTTTTAAACTATGGCTACACCTTC. Its translation: CASSQGEVLNYGYTF.

The chain has TRBV4-3 and TRBJ2-2; D remains ambiguous. The CDR3 loop spans 15 amino acids. V was pared by 2 bases and J by 1 base, with 8 bases between. Per germline, CDR1 LGHNA and CDR2 YSLEER. The CDR3 nucleotides are TGCGCCAGCAGCCAATTTACCCGGAACACCGGGGAGCTGTTTTTT. This codes for CASSQFTRNTGELFF.

This clone appeared a single time. The chain carries TRBV5-6 and TRBJ1-4; no reliable D call. V was trimmed by 2 bases and J by 5 bases, leaving 10 bases between them. The CDR3 spans 14 residues. CDR1 is SGHDT and CDR2 is YYEEEE in the germline V gene. As DNA, the CDR3 is TGTGCCAGCAGCTTTTGGCGCGGCAATGAAAAACTGTTTTTT. Its translation is CASSFWRGNEKLFF. Full variable domain (remainder filled in from reference TRBV5-6 and TRBJ1-4): DAGVTQSPTHLIKTRGQQVTLRCSPKSGHDTVSWYQQALGQGPQFIFQYYEEEERQRGNFPDRFSGHQFPNYSSELNVNALLLGDSALYLCASSFWRGNEKLFFGSGTQLSVL.

This chain joins TRBV10-1 and TRBJ1-2; TRBD1 agrees at 10 bases. CDR3 length: 19 amino acids. The ends lost 0 bases at V and 2 bases at J; junction bases unmatched: 12. The germline V gene encodes CDR1 WNHNN and CDR2 SYGVQD (reference sequence). In DNA form, the CDR3 reads TGCGCCAGCAGTGAGTCAAAGACAGGGGGCTTCCTCAAGAACTATGGCTACACCTTC. The encoded protein is CASSESKTGGFLKNYGYTF.

This rearrangement joins TRBV14 to TRBJ1-6, with 10 positions matching TRBD1. Per the germline V gene, CDR1 is SGHDN and CDR2 is FVKESK. V shed 4 bases and J 10 bases; nucleotides not matched to a gene: 4. The CDR3 contains 14 residues. CDR3 nucleotide sequence: TGTGCCAGCAGCCTGACAGGGGGCCTATCACCCCTCCACTTT. Protein sequence: CASSLTGGLSPLHF. Based on the CDR3 plus reference TRBV14 and TRBJ1-6, the full variable domain is EAGVTQFPSHSVIEKGQTVTLRCDPISGHDNLYWYRRVMGKEIKFLLHFVKESKQDESGMPNNRFLAERTGGTYSTLKVQPAELEDSGVYFCASSLTGGLSPLHFGNGTRLTVT.

This clone was recorded only once. The CDR3 loop is CASSLDAEGPGEKLFF. CDR3 DNA: TGTGCCAGCAGCTTAGACGCGGAGGGTCCAGGTGAAAAACTGTTTTTT. The chain is built from TRBV13 and TRBJ1-4; D remains ambiguous. The V end was cut by 1 base, the J end by 7 bases, with 16 bases between. Germline V gene sequence: CDR1 PRHDT, CDR2 FYEKMQ (reference sequence). This CDR3 comprises 16 residues.

V usage is TRBV5-1 and J usage is TRBJ1-2; 9 bases are a match to TRBD1. Unmatched junction bases numbered 3, after V lost 5 bases and J lost 4 bases. The CDR3 sequence is 13 residues long. The germline CDR1 and CDR2 sequences are SGHRS and YFSETQ. DNA of the CDR3: TGCGCCAGCAGATCGACAGGGGGCTATGGCTACACCTTC. Translation gives CASRSTGGYGYTF.

About this clone itself: Relative to the germline gene, one junction end is altered; a read error may explain this. J is TRBJ2-7 and V is TRBV9; tentatively, D is TRBD2 (6 bases). CDR3 size: 15 residues. Per the germline V gene, CDR1 is SGDLS and CDR2 is YYNGEE. CDR3 sequence: CASSAWGTSTYEQYF. In DNA form, the CDR3 reads TGTGCCAGCAGCGCATGGGGGACTTCCACCTATGAGCAGTACTTC. Full variable domain (missing parts from reference TRBV9 and TRBJ2-7): DSGVTQTPKHLITATGQRVTLRCSPRSGDLSVYWYQQSLDQGLQFLIQYYNGEERAKGNILERFSAQQFPDLHSELNLSSLELGDSALYFCASSAWGTSTYEQYFGPGTRLTVT.

The V call is TRBV12-3 or TRBV12-4, the J call TRBJ1-2; 7 bases fit TRBD1. The CDR3 consists of 13 residues. J lost 8 bases, V lost 3 bases, and 6 bases had no gene match. The CDR3 bases are TGTGCCAGCAGTTTCTCACAGGGGAACGGCTACACCTTC. This codes for CASSFSQGNGYTF.

This clone was picked up one time. This sequence joins TRBV7-2 and TRBJ2-7; tentatively, D is TRBD2 (6 bases). The V gene lost 3 bases and the J gene lost 6 bases, with 9 bases spanning the gap. The length of the CDR3 is 12 residues. Germline lookup yields CDR1 SGHTA and CDR2 FQGNSA. The CDR3 DNA sequence: TGTGCCAGCAGCTTGAGCGGGCTCGAGCAGTACTTC. Its translation is CASSLSGLEQYF.

The chain carries TRBV29-1 and TRBJ2-3; tentative D call: TRBD2 (6 bases). Germline V CDR1 and CDR2: SQVTM, ANQGSEA. This CDR3 spans 13 amino acids. V was cut by 4 bases and J by 5 bases, with 13 bases left in between. The CDR3 spells CSVVGDWGDTQYF. CDR3 nucleotide sequence: TGCAGCGTTGTGGGGGACTGGGGAGATACGCAGTATTTT.

The rearrangement links TRBV7-9 to TRBJ2-1, with TRBD2 as a possible D gene (5 bases). Germline V gene lookup returns CDR1 SEHNR and CDR2 FQNEAQ (reference sequence). The CDR3 extends over 13 amino acids. The V end lost 3 bases, the J end lost 4 bases, and 7 bases lay between the germline ends. The CDR3 nucleotides read TGTGCCAGCAGCTTGGGAGCATACAATGAGCAGTTCTTC. Amino acids: CASSLGAYNEQFF.

This clone occurred a few times. V and J are TRBV4-1 and TRBJ2-7; D call uncertain. Trimming removed 2 bases at V and 2 bases at J, with 19 bases between. The germline V gene encodes CDR1 MGHRA and CDR2 YSYEKL. CDR3 length: 17 residues. CDR3 in DNA: TGCGCCAGCAGCCAATATAACTGGTTTTCGGAGACCTACGAGCAGTACTTC. It specifies CASSQYNWFSETYEQYF.

V gene TRBV7-2 combines with J gene TRBJ2-3, with 10 positions matching TRBD2. The CDR3 runs 15 residues. The V gene's germline CDR1 is SGHTA and CDR2 FQGNSA. J gave up 3 bases and V 4 bases, and 4 bases lay outside the gene matches. CDR3 bases: TGTGCCAGCAGCTCGGTGACTAGCGGGACAGATACGCAGTATTTT. Its translation: CASSSVTSGTDTQYF.

V and J are TRBV4-2 and TRBJ1-1; TRBD1 might be the D (5 bases). This CDR3 contains 14 residues. Germline lookup yields CDR1 LGHNA and CDR2 YNFKEQ. Between the trimmed V and J ends, which lost 3 bases and 5 bases, there was a span of 13 bases. The CDR3 spells CASSQYSGGTEAFF. CDR3 DNA: TGTGCCAGCAGCCAGTACAGCGGGGGGACTGAAGCTTTCTTT.

A single count supports this clone. The J gene is TRBJ2-7, the V gene TRBV18; 7 positions agree with TRBD1. Trimming took 3 bases from V and 2 from J; bases not matched to a gene: 4. The CDR3 extends over 14 amino acids. Germline V gene lookup returns CDR1 KGHSH and CDR2 LQKENI. The CDR3 nucleotides read TGTGCCAGCTCACCCGGGACAGAGGCCTACGAGCAGTACTTC. Its translation is CASSPGTEAYEQYF.

The V call is TRBV2, the J call TRBJ2-2, with D possibly TRBD2 on 5 matching bases. Trimming took 10 bases from V and 6 from J, leaving 9 bases between them. Germline values: CDR1 SNHLY, CDR2 FYNNEI. The CDR3 totals 11 residues. The CDR3 here is CAIPEAGELFF. CDR3 bases: TGTGCCATCCCGGAGGCCGGGGAGCTGTTTTTT.

The J gene is TRBJ2-4, the V gene TRBV29-1; no definite D call. Trimming removed 4 bases at V and 1 base at J, with 5 bases between. CDR3 size: 12 residues. Germline CDR1 reads SQVTM; CDR2 reads ANQGSEA. CDR3 protein: CSVGGAKNIQYF. The CDR3 DNA is TGCAGCGTTGGGGGTGCCAAAAACATTCAGTACTTC.

This chain connects TRBV2 to TRBJ1-1, with unresolved D. The CDR3 spans 11 residues. Trimming stripped 4 bases from V and 8 bases from J, with 8 bases between. Germline loops: CDR1 SNHLY, CDR2 FYNNEI. DNA for the CDR3: TGTGCCAGCAGTGGGAGGAGAGAAGCTTTCTTT. The encoded protein is CASSGRREAFF.

The chain employs TRBV6-2 or TRBV6-3 and TRBJ2-7; TRBD1 might be the D (6 bases). Germline V gives CDR1 MNHEY, CDR2 SVGEGT. The CDR3 runs 18 residues. The germline V and J ends were trimmed by 0 bases and 0 bases, with 18 bases remaining between them. The CDR3 coding sequence is TGTGCCAGCAGTTACTCGAGGACAGCCATTGGGTCCTCCTACGAGCAGTACTTC. Its translation: CASSYSRTAIGSSYEQYF.

This clone has a handful of counts. This chain links TRBV7-9 with TRBJ1-2, with D possibly matching TRBD1 (5 bases). With 1 base removed from V and 6 bases from J, the gap between germline ends came to 12 bases. This CDR3 has 14 amino acids. In germline, CDR1 is SEHNR, CDR2 FQNEAQ (reference sequence). The CDR3 region is CASSLVQGIHGYTF. CDR3 bases: TGTGCCAGCAGCTTAGTCCAGGGAATCCATGGCTACACCTTC.